A selection of T cell receptor beta chains follows, all from one sample in a study of T cell clusters in autoimmune cytopenias. Following a re-call of the multiplex PCR reads, TCRdb has one entry per CDR3 protein and lacks DNA. In all, the sample yields 6,500 to 8,500 distinct CDR3 sequences. What was sequenced was peripheral blood. Every receptor here comes from a human donor with an autoimmune cytopenia or autoimmune hepatitis (not recorded which). CDR3s include the opening cysteine and the closing phenylalanine or tryptophan. The listing skips clone size in some rows; elsewhere it reads once, few, many or a size class.

TRBJ2-1,.,TRBV20-1,CSASPSGSGTYNEQFF
TRBJ1-2,.,TRBV18,CASSPVKTGTGAEDYGYTF
TRBJ2-3,.,TRBV5-4,CASSLDGYSADTQYF
TRBJ2-6,medium-sized,TRBV20-1,CSARELRGAGANVLTF
TRBJ2-7,medium-sized,TRBV6-1,CASSVWYEQYF
TRBJ2-3,medium-sized,TRBV11-2,CASSPAELGDTQYF
TRBJ1-2,.,TRBV6-1,CASRGTGREYGYTF
TRBJ2-7,.,TRBV6-6,CASSYSSGGYEQYF
TRBJ1-5,.,TRBV19,CASSPARGAQPQHF
TRBJ2-3,.,TRBV5-1,CASSFSDSGDTDTQYF
TRBJ2-5,.,TRBV5-5,CASSLQGAFGEETQYF
TRBJ2-3,medium-sized,TRBV6-5,CASSSIGRDTQYF
TRBJ1-4,.,TRBV7-9,CASSSNPGLVTEKLFF
TRBJ2-2,.,TRBV6-6,CASTFRLAGGIGELFF
TRBJ2-1,.,TRBV12-3/TRBV12-4,CASSPIAGKYYNEQFF
TRBJ2-7,.,TRBV5-4,CASSMGRGEEQYF
TRBJ1-2,medium-sized,TRBV29-1,CSVEDGNYGYTF
TRBJ2-6,.,TRBV20-1,CSARHGTGLSWGANVLTF
TRBJ1-2,medium-sized,TRBV20-1,CSAHRGINGYTF
TRBJ1-4,.,TRBV27,CASRGTGGFGEKLFF
TRBJ1-2,.,TRBV7-9,CASSSVGTGEGYTF
TRBJ1-5,.,TRBV20-1,CSAKPISGTGGPSGNQPQHF
TRBJ2-7,medium-sized,TRBV15,CATSRGRTPSYEQYF
TRBJ1-1,.,TRBV6-5,CASSPPGVPEAFF
TRBJ1-5,.,TRBV7-2,CASSQFSSNQPQHF
TRBJ1-5,.,TRBV20-1,CSALGQGVQPQHF
TRBJ1-1,.,TRBV6-2/TRBV6-3,CASSGPFSMAFF
TRBJ2-1,.,TRBV5-1,CASSLISGGEQFF
TRBJ1-5,.,TRBV27,CASSWAGEQPQHF
TRBJ1-5,.,TRBV18,CASSPGGPTQPQHF
TRBJ2-3,medium-sized,TRBV7-2,CASSPRTGPDTQYF
TRBJ1-5,.,TRBV7-9,CASSLDNQPQHF
TRBJ2-1,.,TRBV20-1,CSARGLAGDSYNEQFF